These 17 T cell receptor beta chains came from one sample sequenced in a study of blood T cell repertoires in COVID-19. Sequenced by immunoSEQ multiplex PCR; TCRdb stores in-frame clones only, minus some. The sample lists under 200,000 clones, 88% occurring once. The sample comprised peripheral blood. These receptors came from a man in his forties or fifties who had recovered from COVID-19.

The chain recombines TRBV19 with TRBJ2-6; TRBD1 aligns across 10 bases. Germline V lookup: CDR1 LNHDA, CDR2 SQIVND (reference sequence). The V gene end was trimmed by 3 bases and the J gene end by 6 bases; junction bases not matched to a gene: 8. The CDR3 extends over 17 amino acids. CDR3 sequence: CASSISGTGAEANVLTF. The CDR3, as DNA: TGTGCCAGTAGTATTTCGGGGACAGGGGCCGAGGCCAACGTCCTGACTTTC.

V and J are TRBV5-1 and TRBJ2-7; a weak D match, TRBD1 (5 bases). Germline V lookup: CDR1 SGHRS, CDR2 YFSETQ. CDR3 length: 12 residues. The V gene lost 0 bases and the J gene lost 4 bases, with 5 bases spanning the gap. As DNA, the CDR3 is TGCGCCAGCAGCTTGGGACAGTACGAGCAGTACTTC. It yields the protein CASSLGQYEQYF.

This sequence joins TRBV7-2 and TRBJ1-3; tentative D call: TRBD1 (6 bases). The germline V gene encodes CDR1 SGHTA and CDR2 FQGNSA. V lost 3 bases, J lost 7 bases, and 10 bases lay in between. The CDR3 has 13 amino acids. CDR3 DNA: TGTGCCAGCAGCTTCAGACAGGTGAACACCATATATTTT. It is translated as CASSFRQVNTIYF.

The V call is TRBV5-1, the J call TRBJ2-3; 10 positions agree with TRBD2. The CDR3 runs 17 residues. The V gene end was trimmed by 0 bases and the J gene end by 6 bases; junction bases not matched to a gene: 10. The V gene's germline CDR1 is SGHRS and CDR2 YFSETQ. Here the CDR3 reads CASSLDPSGGATDTQYF. The DNA for the CDR3 is TGCGCCAGCAGCTTGGATCCTAGCGGGGGCGCAACCGATACGCAGTATTTT.

The chain links TRBV28 to TRBJ2-7; 8 nucleotides match TRBD1. Germline trimming cut 5 bases from V and 3 bases from J; bases unmatched to any gene: 3. The germline V gene has CDR1 MDHEN and CDR2 SYDVKM. The CDR3 covers 13 residues. The CDR3 DNA sequence: TGTGCCAGCAGTCGACAGGGGTACTACGAGCAGTACTTC. Protein product: CASSRQGYYEQYF.

Concerning this clone itself: At one of its ends the junction is not consistent with the germline gene, which may arise from a read error. V usage is TRBV5-6 and J usage is TRBJ1-1; a possible D gene is TRBD1 (6 bases). The CDR3 has 15 residues. From germline, CDR1 is SGHDT and CDR2 YYEEEE. The CDR3 loop is CASTLRGGLGTEAFF. In DNA, the CDR3 is TGTGCCAGCACCTTGAGGGGGGGCCTCGGCACTGAAGCTTTCTTT.

The chain employs TRBV6-1 and TRBJ2-5; 7 bases are a match to TRBD2. V lost 1 base to trimming and J lost 1 base; unmatched junction nucleotides: 3. The CDR3 is 15 residues long. The germline gives CDR1 MNHNS, CDR2 SASEGT. CDR3 in amino acids: CASSEDGGGQETQYF. DNA for the CDR3: TGTGCCAGCAGTGAAGATGGGGGGGGCCAAGAGACCCAGTACTTC.

The genes are TRBV9 and TRBJ2-5, with 14 bases aligning to TRBD2. This CDR3 contains 18 residues. V lost 4 bases, J lost 4 bases, and 12 bases stayed unmatched. Germline-derived CDR1 and CDR2 are SGDLS and YYNGEE. In nucleotides, the CDR3 is TGTGCCAGCAGCACGGGACTAGCGGGGGTCTGGATTGGAGAGACCCAGTACTTC. This translates into CASSTGLAGVWIGETQYF.

The count of this clone is one. The J gene is TRBJ2-3, the V gene TRBV20-1, with unresolved D. The CDR3 has 11 residues. The germline V and J ends were trimmed by 3 bases and 5 bases, with 6 bases remaining between them. The germline CDR1 and CDR2 sequences are DFQATT and SNEGSKA (reference sequence). CDR3 coding DNA: TGCAGTGCTAGTTCAGTAGATACGCAGTATTTT. Residues: CSASSVDTQYF.

This clone has a handful of counts. The chain is built from TRBV19 and TRBJ1-1; possibly TRBD1 for D (5 bases). The CDR3 extends over 15 amino acids. V dropped 2 bases and J dropped 1 base, with 11 bases sitting between them. Germline V CDR1 and CDR2: LNHDA, SQIVND (reference sequence). As DNA, the CDR3 is TGTGCCAGTAGTATAAGGGGCCAGGGGAACACTGAAGCTTTCTTT. It specifies CASSIRGQGNTEAFF.

The V and J genes are TRBV12-3 or TRBV12-4 and TRBJ2-1; TRBD2 aligns across 8 bases. Trimming took 4 bases from V and 10 from J; bases not matched to a gene: 6. This CDR3 has 13 residues. CDR3 protein: CASSSLAGWEQFF. CDR3 nucleotides: TGTGCCAGCAGTTCCCTAGCGGGTTGGGAGCAGTTCTTC.

This chain links TRBV6-5 with TRBJ1-6; maybe TRBD1 (6 bases). The CDR3 spans 14 residues. CDR1 and CDR2 from the germline V gene are MNHEY and SVGAGI. Trimming stripped 6 bases from V and 6 bases from J, with 12 bases between. The CDR3 DNA is TGTGCCAGCAGGACGGACAGAATTAATTCACCCCTCCACTTT. Translating gives CASRTDRINSPLHF.

This clone has a single count. This chain joins TRBV7-2 and TRBJ2-1; 12 bases are shared with TRBD2. V lost 1 base, J lost 15 bases, and 7 bases stayed unmatched. CDR3 length: 14 residues. Germline V CDR1 and CDR2: SGHTA, FQGNSA. The CDR3 DNA is TGTGCCAGCAGCTTAGAAAATGTGGGACTAGCGGGGTTCTTC. Translated: CASSLENVGLAGFF.

The chain combines TRBV12-3 or TRBV12-4 with TRBJ1-4; 9 nucleotides agree with TRBD1. V gave up 10 bases and J gave up 8 bases; unmatched junction bases: 8. The CDR3 loop spans 13 amino acids. This CDR3 reads CAIRDRVEEKLFF. For the CDR3, the DNA is TGTGCCATACGGGACAGGGTAGAAGAAAAACTGTTTTTT.

V and J are TRBV29-1 and TRBJ2-5, with 9 bases matching TRBD2. Germline CDR1 is SQVTM and CDR2 is ANQGSEA. V was pared by 4 bases and J by 5 bases, with 11 bases of the junction left unmatched. This CDR3 is 15 amino acids long. The CDR3 bases are TGCAGCGTTGGAGCTAGCGGGGCCCTCCGCGAGACCCAGTACTTC. This encodes CSVGASGALRETQYF. The full variable domain, its missing parts supplied by reference TRBV29-1 and TRBJ2-5, is SAVISQKPSRDICQRGTSLTIQCQVDSQVTMMFWYRQQPGQSLTLIATANQGSEATYESGFVIDKFPISRPNLTFSTLTVSNMSPEDSSIYLCSVGASGALRETQYFGPGTRLLVL.

V is TRBV15 and J is TRBJ1-2; D remains ambiguous. The V end lost 0 bases, the J end lost 7 bases, and 12 bases lay between the germline ends. The CDR3 extends over 14 amino acids. Per germline, CDR1 LNHNV and CDR2 YYDKDF (reference sequence). The chain's CDR3 is CATSRDRRGSGYTF. Here the CDR3 DNA reads TGTGCCACCAGCAGAGATAGGAGAGGATCTGGCTACACCTTC.

This sequence joins TRBV5-1 and TRBJ1-5; 8 bases map to TRBD1. There are 14 residues in the CDR3. Per the germline V gene, CDR1 is SGHRS and CDR2 is YFSETQ. The ends lost 4 bases at V and 2 bases at J; junction bases unmatched: 2. The CDR3 loop reads CASSEGQGNQPQHF. CDR3 DNA sequence: TGCGCCAGCAGCGAGGGACAGGGCAATCAGCCCCAGCATTTT.